Each of the 19 T cell receptor beta chains below was sequenced from the same sample in a study of shared clonotypes between healthy human individuals. Measured with immunoSEQ multiplex PCR; TCRdb has only the in-frame clones, and not every one. The sample has about 980,000 clones, 76% seen once. Sequenced input: memory CD4+ T cells sorted from blood. As to subset: CD45RA-negative fraction. These receptor sequences come from a man in his late teens or twenties in good health.

Comments on this clone: Possible read error: a much larger clone is one base away. At the DNA level, this CDR3 is encoded by other sequences in the same sample as well. The gene calls are TRBV30 and TRBJ1-5; D ambiguous. Germline CDR1 GTSNPN, CDR2 SVGIG (reference sequence). The CDR3 consists of 13 residues. The V gene lost 0 bases and the J gene lost 1 base, with 4 bases spanning the gap. The CDR3 DNA follows: TGTGCCTGGAGTGTACAGAGCAATCAGCCCCAGCATTTT. It specifies CAWSVQSNQPQHF.

The rearrangement uses TRBV7-2 and TRBJ2-7; the D call may be TRBD1 or TRBD2 (5 bases each). The CDR3 loop spans 13 amino acids. V dropped 4 bases and J dropped 7 bases, with 14 bases sitting between them. Looked up from germline, CDR1 is SGHTA and CDR2 is FQGNSA. The CDR3 region has the DNA TGTGCCAGCAGCTCTGGTGGGGGAAGAGAGCAGTACTTC. Residues: CASSSGGGREQYF.

This clone was detected only a few times. V and J are TRBV27 and TRBJ1-1; D not certain. Per germline, CDR1 MNHEY and CDR2 SMNVEV (reference sequence). The length of the CDR3 is 12 residues. Trimming removed 2 bases from V and 7 bases from J, with 8 bases in between. CDR3 protein: CASSLGVGEAFF. The DNA for the CDR3 is TGTGCCAGCAGTTTAGGCGTAGGTGAAGCTTTCTTT.

The chain links TRBV6-6 to TRBJ2-1, with 12 bases lining up with TRBD2. Germline loops: CDR1 MNHNY, CDR2 SVGAGI (reference sequence). There are 16 residues in the CDR3. V gave up 4 bases and J gave up 6 bases; unmatched junction bases: 7. The CDR3 region has the DNA TGTGCCAGCAGTTCCCCTAGCGGGGGGGTTAGCAATGAGCAGTTCTTC. The encoded protein is CASSSPSGGVSNEQFF.

The CDR3: CAWSQGRTEAFF. CDR3 sequence (DNA): TGTGCCTGGAGTCAGGGACGCACTGAAGCTTTCTTT. This sequence joins TRBV30 and TRBJ1-1; maybe TRBD1 (5 bases). V lost 2 bases and J lost 4, with 8 bases in between. This CDR3 has 12 residues. Germline lookup yields CDR1 GTSNPN and CDR2 SVGIG (reference sequence).

The rearrangement links TRBV30 to TRBJ1-3; tentatively, D is TRBD1 (6 bases). The ends were cut back, 0 bases at V and 3 bases at J, with 12 bases in the middle. The CDR3 is 15 amino acids. Germline V gene lookup returns CDR1 GTSNPN and CDR2 SVGIG (reference sequence). The CDR3 region is CAWSVAGVNGNTIYF. In DNA, the CDR3 is TGTGCCTGGAGTGTCGCAGGGGTGAATGGAAACACCATATATTTT.

J is TRBJ2-2 and V is TRBV5-1; 9 nucleotides align to TRBD2. The V and J ends lost 4 bases and 7 bases, in that order; junction bases with no gene match: 2. CDR3 length: 13 amino acids. The germline V gene encodes CDR1 SGHRS and CDR2 YFSETQ. The CDR3 nucleotides read TGCGCCAGCAGCGGGACTAGCTACGGGGAGCTGTTTTTT. Amino acids: CASSGTSYGELFF. The entire variable domain, with the rest obtained from reference TRBV5-1 and TRBJ2-2, is as follows: KAGVTQTPRYLIKTRGQQVTLSCSPISGHRSVSWYQQTPGQGLQFLFEYFSETQRNKGNFPGRFSGRQFSNSRSEMNVSTLELGDSALYLCASSGTSYGELFFGEGSRLTVL.

Only a few counts were recorded for this clone. The chain joins TRBV5-4 to TRBJ1-4; TRBD1 matches at 8 bases. Germline V lookup: CDR1 SGHNT, CDR2 YYREEE (reference sequence). Trimming at V came to 3 bases and at J to 5 bases, leaving 3 bases not matched to a gene. This CDR3 is built from 14 residues. CDR3 residues: CASSSGGRNEKLFF. The CDR3 nucleotides are TGTGCCAGCAGCTCAGGGGGCCGGAATGAAAAACTGTTTTTT. Full variable domain (remainder filled in from reference TRBV5-4 and TRBJ1-4): ETGVTQSPTHLIKTRGQQVTLRCSSQSGHNTVSWYQQALGQGPQFIFQYYREEENGRGNFPPRFSGLQFPNYSSELNVNALELDDSALYLCASSSGGRNEKLFFGSGTQLSVL.

The chain is built from TRBV19 and TRBJ2-2, with D hard to call. Germline V CDR1 and CDR2: LNHDA, SQIVND (reference sequence). This CDR3 has 15 residues. V was clipped by 5 bases and J by 7 bases, with 17 bases between them. The chain's CDR3 is CASSGRARKGGELFF. The CDR3 DNA reads as TGTGCCAGTAGTGGCCGGGCCCGTAAGGGCGGGGAGCTGTTTTTT.

The chain couples TRBV2 to TRBJ1-2; the D is unclear. Per the germline V gene, CDR1 is SNHLY and CDR2 is FYNNEI. V gave up 3 bases and J gave up 7 bases, with 21 bases separating them. The CDR3 loop spans 16 amino acids. In DNA, the CDR3 is TGTGCCAGCAGTGAGTCGGTACCCTCCTCCCGGGGTGGCTACACCTTC. This codes for CASSESVPSSRGGYTF.

This chain connects TRBV7-9 to TRBJ2-5; D is undetermined. The CDR3 loop spans 12 amino acids. CDR1 SEHNR and CDR2 FQNEAQ come from the germline V gene (reference sequence). V lost 2 bases to trimming and J lost 6 bases, with 7 bases between them. CDR3 DNA: TGTGCCAGCAGCTTACTGGATAAGACCCAGTACTTC. Its protein product is CASSLLDKTQYF.

Written as DNA, the CDR3 is TGTGCCAGCAGCCAAGCCTCACAGGGGGCGCCTTCAACTAATGAAAAACTGTTTTTT. Protein product: CASSQASQGAPSTNEKLFF. V and J are TRBV14 and TRBJ1-4; 9 bases fit TRBD1. Germline lookup yields CDR1 SGHDN and CDR2 FVKESK. The length of the CDR3 is 19 residues. V trimming: 1 base; J trimming: 0 bases; junction bases outside the gene matches: 9. Full variable domain (rest looked up from reference TRBV14 and TRBJ1-4): EAGVTQFPSHSVIEKGQTVTLRCDPISGHDNLYWYRRVMGKEIKFLLHFVKESKQDESGMPNNRFLAERTGGTYSTLKVQPAELEDSGVYFCASSQASQGAPSTNEKLFFGSGTQLSVL.

J is TRBJ2-1 and V is TRBV2; unclear D gene. CDR3 size: 13 residues. Trimming removed 3 bases at V and 3 bases at J, with 6 bases between. In germline, CDR1 is SNHLY, CDR2 FYNNEI. The CDR3 reads CASSDINYNEQFF. CDR3 sequence (DNA): TGTGCCAGCAGTGATATCAACTACAATGAGCAGTTCTTC. The full variable domain, rest sourced from reference TRBV2 and TRBJ2-1, is EPEVTQTPSHQVTQMGQEVILRCVPISNHLYFYWYRQILGQKVEFLVSFYNNEISEKSEIFDDQFSVERPDGSNFTLKIRSTKLEDSAMYFCASSDINYNEQFFGPGTRLTVL.

This rearrangement joins TRBV4-3 to TRBJ1-4; 7 nucleotides match TRBD1. J gave up 3 bases and V 0 bases, and 7 bases lay outside the gene matches. The length of the CDR3 is 17 residues. Germline lookup yields CDR1 LGHNA and CDR2 YSLEER. CDR3 sequence reads: CASSQDGRGGSNEKLFF. The CDR3 bases are TGCGCCAGCAGCCAAGATGGCAGGGGGGGATCTAATGAAAAACTGTTTTTT.

The rearrangement uses TRBV6-1 and TRBJ1-2; 9 bases are a match to TRBD1. Losses at the gene ends were 7 bases for V and 2 bases for J; bases not matched to a gene: 8. Germline CDR1 reads MNHNS; CDR2 reads SASEGT. The CDR3 runs to 15 residues. For the CDR3, the DNA is TGTGCCAGCATTTTCACAGGGGGCAAAAACTATGGCTACACCTTC. This gives the protein CASIFTGGKNYGYTF.

The chain employs TRBV6-1 and TRBJ2-1; possible D gene TRBD2, 6 bases. Germline CDR1 MNHNS, CDR2 SASEGT. The CDR3 is 14 residues long. V was clipped by 6 bases and J by 3 bases, with 12 bases between them. The CDR3 DNA reads as TGTGCCAGCAGGAGGGCTAGCGACTACAATGAGCAGTTCTTC. It encodes CASRRASDYNEQFF.

The rearrangement uses TRBV10-3 and TRBJ2-7; the D gene is possibly TRBD2 (5 bases). Between the trimmed V and J ends, which lost 5 bases and 6 bases, there was a span of 8 bases. The CDR3 covers 11 residues. Germline V gene lookup returns CDR1 ENHRY and CDR2 SYGVKD. The CDR3 spells CAISILGEQYF. CDR3 bases: TGTGCCATCAGTATACTAGGCGAGCAGTACTTC.

The V gene is TRBV29-1, the J gene TRBJ2-1; 10 nucleotides match TRBD2. This CDR3 region has 11 residues. V shed 7 bases, J shed 11 bases, and the junction held 5 bases outside the gene matches. Germline V gene data show CDR1 as SQVTM and CDR2 as ANQGSEA. The CDR3 here is CSGLLAGKQFF. CDR3 bases: TGCAGCGGACTACTAGCGGGAAAGCAGTTCTTC.

This sequence joins TRBV7-2 and TRBJ2-1, with 10 bases lining up with TRBD2. Germline V gives CDR1 SGHTA, CDR2 FQGNSA. Trimming removed 5 bases from V and 4 bases from J; junction bases left unmatched: 5. CDR3 length equals 15 residues. The DNA for the CDR3 is TGTGCCAGCAGCCAGACACTAGCGGGGTACAATGAGCAGTTCTTC. It codes for CASSQTLAGYNEQFF.